A single sample gave rise to the 26 T cell receptor beta chains below, sequenced in a study of T cells after yellow fever vaccination (dated by TCRdb to the late 2010s). Reading the label with the study, this specimen's treatment or condition is: live attenuated yellow fever vaccine strain. The library was generated by 5' RACE. Reads for this sample came from an Illumina NovaSeq 6000. Using fastp trimming at Q25 and MiXCR clonotype assembly, TCRdb reanalyzed the public sequencing data and kept in-frame beta chains. Rows are combined by CDR3 protein, so each entry shows the most common genes and DNA. Here the sample has hundreds of thousands of distinct CDR3 sequences; roughly a sixth occur a single time. The ten largest clones add up to roughly a sixth of the sample. The sequences come from PBMCs, collected before the yellow fever booster vaccination. All receptors derive from a man between 18 and 35 years old who received the YFV17D yellow fever vaccine.

The chain carries TRBV4-3 and TRBJ2-4; D tentatively fits TRBD1 or TRBD2 (6 bases each). CDR1 LGHNA and CDR2 YSLEER come from the germline V gene. CDR3 length equals 17 residues. V was clipped by 1 base and J by 0 bases, with 13 bases between them. The CDR3 sequence is CASSQVKRGRAKNIQYF. The CDR3 nucleotides are TGCGCCAGCAGCCAAGTTAAACGGGGGCGAGCCAAAAACATTCAGTACTTC.

Written as DNA, the CDR3 is TGCAGTGCTAGAGGGAGCCGGGGCGCTAATGAAAAACTGTTTTTT. Residues: CSARGSRGANEKLFF. V usage is TRBV20-1 and J usage is TRBJ1-4; tentative D call: TRBD1 (5 bases). V lost 1 base and J lost 3, with 12 bases in between. This CDR3 has 15 residues. Germline V gene lookup returns CDR1 DFQATT and CDR2 SNEGSKA (reference sequence).

The chain links TRBV4-2 to TRBJ2-3, with 9 nucleotides matching TRBD2. CDR3 length equals 17 residues. Germline V gene data show CDR1 as LGHNA and CDR2 as YNFKEQ. With 5 bases clipped from V and 4 bases from J, the junction kept 13 bases outside the gene matches. CDR3 in amino acids: CASSVGAASGASDTQYF. CDR3 DNA: TGTGCCAGCAGCGTCGGCGCCGCTAGCGGGGCCTCAGATACGCAGTATTTT.

This clonotype was recorded a few times. This chain connects TRBV28 to TRBJ2-6; D not resolved. CDR3 size: 13 residues. Germline loops: CDR1 MDHEN, CDR2 SYDVKM. Trimming cost V 4 bases and J 4 bases, with 5 bases left between them. CDR3 nucleotides: TGTGCCAGCAGTTGGGTCGGGGCCAACGTCCTGACTTTC. This translates into CASSWVGANVLTF.

The chain joins TRBV7-9 to TRBJ2-3, with D maybe TRBD1 (5 bases). The CDR3 length is 15 residues. CDR1 is SEHNR and CDR2 is FQNEAQ in the germline V gene (reference sequence). Trimming stripped 3 bases from V and 2 bases from J, with 12 bases between. The DNA for the CDR3 is TGTGCCAGCAGCTTCTCAGGGCTCCCCACAGATACGCAGTATTTT. Protein sequence: CASSFSGLPTDTQYF.

This clonotype was detected a few times. V is TRBV20-1 and J is TRBJ1-1, with a possible D match to TRBD1 (6 bases). The CDR3 totals 14 residues. V lost 5 bases and J lost 5, with 18 bases in between. CDR1 is DFQATT and CDR2 is SNEGSKA in the germline V gene (reference sequence). The chain's CDR3 is CSAGVLKQGTEAFF. DNA of the CDR3: TGCAGTGCTGGGGTTCTTAAACAGGGTACTGAAGCTTTCTTT.

This clonotype has more than one count but fewer than ten. The rearrangement links TRBV11-2 to TRBJ2-3; D may be TRBD1 or TRBD2 (6 bases each). The V end lost 6 bases, the J end lost 6 bases, and 19 bases lay between the germline ends. The V gene's germline CDR1 is SGHAT and CDR2 FQNNGV. The CDR3 loop spans 15 amino acids. The CDR3 coding sequence is TGTGCCAGCAGTGCCCTCGAGGGGGGCGGCGATACGCAGTATTTT. Translating gives CASSALEGGGDTQYF.

This clonotype has a handful of counts. CDR3: CASSQDFRDADEAFF. The CDR3 DNA sequence: TGTGCCAGCAGCCAAGATTTCCGGGACGCTGATGAAGCTTTCTTT. The rearrangement joins TRBV4-2 to TRBJ1-1; a possible D gene is TRBD1 (5 bases). CDR3 length: 15 residues. Deletions cut 0 bases from V and 7 bases from J, with 15 bases between. Germline V CDR1 and CDR2: LGHNA, YNFKEQ.

This clonotype was picked up a small number of times. This chain connects TRBV19 to TRBJ1-5; 9 bases align to TRBD1. V lost 8 bases, J lost 1 base, and 3 bases stayed unmatched. The germline V gene has CDR1 LNHDA and CDR2 SQIVND (reference sequence). CDR3 size: 14 residues. The chain's CDR3 is CASAGTGSNQPQHF. CDR3 DNA sequence: TGTGCCAGTGCCGGGACAGGGAGCAATCAGCCCCAGCATTTT.

CDR3 loop: CASRDLTGGYGNTIYF. The CDR3 nucleotides read TGCGCCAGCAGGGATTTGACAGGGGGCTATGGAAACACCATATATTTT. The V gene is TRBV5-1, the J gene TRBJ1-3; TRBD1 matches 10 bases. Germline CDR1 reads SGHRS; CDR2 reads YFSETQ. This CDR3 has 16 residues. V dropped 5 bases and J dropped 3; count of bases not matched to a gene: 8.

V and J are TRBV4-2 and TRBJ2-6; D remains ambiguous. Trimming shortened V by 1 base and J by 0 bases, and 4 bases separated the two germline ends. The germline CDR1 and CDR2 sequences are LGHNA and YNFKEQ. The CDR3 is made up of 15 amino acids. The chain's CDR3 is CASSQARSGANVLTF. CDR3 nucleotides: TGTGCCAGCAGCCAAGCTCGCTCTGGGGCCAACGTCCTGACTTTC.

This chain links TRBV12-3 or TRBV12-4 with TRBJ2-2, with TRBD1 matching over 7 bases. The junction had 13 bases not matched to a gene; V was cut back by 9 bases and J by 3 bases. The CDR3 contains 16 residues. The CDR3 reads CASARKGTEHTGELFF. CDR3 bases: TGTGCCAGTGCAAGGAAAGGGACAGAACACACCGGGGAGCTGTTTTTT.

This clonotype appeared a few times. The chain recombines TRBV9 with TRBJ1-2; 7 nucleotides agree with TRBD1. After removal of 3 bases from V and 7 bases from J, the junction contained 6 bases not matched to a gene. The germline CDR1 and CDR2 sequences are SGDLS and YYNGEE. This CDR3 region has 13 residues. The CDR3 bases are TGTGCCAGCAGCGACGGGACAGAAAGTGGCTACACCTTC. Its translation is CASSDGTESGYTF.

This clonotype was seen only a few times. This rearrangement joins TRBV5-1 to TRBJ1-3; D call uncertain. CDR1 is SGHRS, CDR2 YFSETQ, per germline. Trimming left V 1 base short and J 0 bases short, with 8 bases between. The CDR3 spans 15 residues. The CDR3 DNA follows: TGCGCCAGCAGCTTGCCCAGGAGCTCTGGAAACACCATATATTTT. It translates to CASSLPRSSGNTIYF.

This clonotype was detected a few times. The V and J genes are TRBV20-1 and TRBJ2-3; D perhaps matches TRBD2 (5 bases). V lost 6 bases and J lost 3, with 16 bases in between. The CDR3 spans 14 residues. Germline CDR1 DFQATT, CDR2 SNEGSKA (reference sequence). CDR3 nucleotides: TGCAGTGCCTCTGGTCGGGGAGTTACAGATACGCAGTATTTT. Translating gives CSASGRGVTDTQYF.

This clonotype was recorded a few times. The V call is TRBV20-1, the J call TRBJ2-1; 10 bases agree with TRBD2. V dropped 1 base and J dropped 3; count of bases not matched to a gene: 6. The CDR3 is 16 amino acids. Germline V gives CDR1 DFQATT, CDR2 SNEGSKA (reference sequence). CDR3 DNA sequence: TGCAGTGCTAGAGCTAGCGGGGGCGATAACTACAATGAGCAGTTCTTC. Protein sequence: CSARASGGDNYNEQFF.

The chain couples TRBV7-8 to TRBJ1-6, with D possibly TRBD1 on 5 matching bases. CDR1 SGHVS and CDR2 FQNEAQ come from the germline V gene. The V gene lost 0 bases and the J gene lost 7 bases, with 10 bases spanning the gap. CDR3 length equals 15 residues. The DNA for the CDR3 is TGTGCCAGCAGCTTAGCCTTAGGGGAAAATTCACCCCTCCACTTT. Translation: CASSLALGENSPLHF.

The chain carries TRBV29-1 and TRBJ1-3; D unclear. V was shortened by 6 bases and J by 0 bases, with 9 bases between the two germline ends. The CDR3 loop spans 13 amino acids. Germline V gene sequence: CDR1 SQVTM, CDR2 ANQGSEA. CDR3 sequence reads: CSVKEGSGNTIYF. CDR3 DNA sequence: TGCAGCGTGAAGGAGGGCTCTGGAAACACCATATATTTT. Supplemented by reference TRBV29-1 and TRBJ1-3, the full variable domain reads SAVISQKPSRDICQRGTSLTIQCQVDSQVTMMFWYRQQPGQSLTLIATANQGSEATYESGFVIDKFPISRPNLTFSTLTVSNMSPEDSSIYLCSVKEGSGNTIYFGEGSWLTVV.

This clonotype was found a few times. The chain's CDR3 is CASSQDGGGISGANVLTF. The CDR3 DNA reads TGCGCCAGCAGCCAAGACGGAGGTGGTATATCAGGGGCCAACGTCCTGACTTTC. J is TRBJ2-6 and V is TRBV4-1; TRBD2 is a possible D gene (5 bases). CDR1 is MGHRA and CDR2 is YSYEKL in the germline V gene. This CDR3 has 18 amino acids. V was clipped by 0 bases and J by 4 bases, with 16 bases between them.

The J gene is TRBJ1-1, the V gene TRBV7-2; D is unclear. Trimming cost V 5 bases and J 0 bases, with 7 bases left between them. The CDR3 length is 13 residues. CDR1 and CDR2 from the germline V gene are SGHTA and FQGNSA. The CDR3 nucleotides are TGTGCCAGCAGCGCTAGGGTGAACACTGAAGCTTTCTTT. As protein: CASSARVNTEAFF. The variable domain in full, completed from reference TRBV7-2 and TRBJ1-1, reads GAGVSQSPSNKVTEKGKDVELRCDPISGHTALYWYRQSLGQGLEFLIYFQGNSAPDKSGLPSDRFSAERTGGSVSTLTIQRTQQEDSAVYLCASSARVNTEAFFGQGTRLTVV.

This clonotype has just a few counts. The rearrangement links TRBV28 to TRBJ1-2, with D possibly being TRBD1 (6 bases). V was clipped by 6 bases and J by 6 bases, with 17 bases between them. Germline V CDR1 and CDR2: MDHEN, SYDVKM. This CDR3 is built from 14 residues. For the CDR3, the DNA is TGTGCCAGCAGACGTCCCCCCAGGGGTAATGGCTACACCTTC. Residues: CASRRPPRGNGYTF.

This chain uses TRBV5-1 with TRBJ1-4, with 10 bases matching TRBD1. Germline CDR1 SGHRS, CDR2 YFSETQ. J lost 5 bases, V lost 3 bases, and 4 bases had no gene match. This CDR3 region has 15 residues. This CDR3 reads CASSYRDRGNEKLFF. The CDR3 nucleotides read TGCGCCAGCAGCTACCGGGACAGGGGAAATGAAAAACTGTTTTTT.

The J gene is TRBJ1-1, the V gene TRBV3-1; D not resolved. Trimming took off 8 bases at V and 0 bases at J, with 16 bases between the two ends. The CDR3 runs 15 residues. CDR1 and CDR2 (germline): LGHDT, YNNKEL (reference sequence). CDR3 sequence reads: CASGFGRTLNTEAFF. CDR3 nucleotide sequence: TGTGCCAGCGGCTTTGGACGGACGCTGAACACTGAAGCTTTCTTT.

This clonotype has more than one count but fewer than ten. The rearrangement links TRBV5-1 to TRBJ1-2; 9 positions agree with TRBD1. The CDR3 sequence is 15 residues long. Germline V gives CDR1 SGHRS, CDR2 YFSETQ. The V and J ends lost 1 base and 2 bases, in that order; junction bases with no gene match: 3. The DNA for the CDR3 is TGCGCCAGCAGCTTGACAGGGGGCATAAACTATGGCTACACCTTC. It is translated as CASSLTGGINYGYTF.

This clonotype was seen many times. J is TRBJ1-5 and V is TRBV20-1; no definite D call. This CDR3 has 13 amino acids. The V and J ends lost 0 bases and 4 bases respectively, with 7 bases between them. Germline-derived CDR1 and CDR2 are DFQATT and SNEGSKA (reference sequence). In nucleotides, the CDR3 is TGCAGTGCTAGAGACAGCGGAAATCAGCCCCAGCATTTT. This encodes CSARDSGNQPQHF.

V is TRBV5-1 and J is TRBJ1-4; 9 positions match TRBD1. There are 17 residues in the CDR3. V shed 0 bases, J shed 4 bases, and the junction held 7 bases outside the gene matches. CDR1 SGHRS and CDR2 YFSETQ come from the germline V gene. Written as DNA, the CDR3 is TGCGCCAGCAGCTTGGTGGGACAGGGAAGACTTAATGAAAAACTGTTTTTT. Translated, it gives CASSLVGQGRLNEKLFF.